These 27 T cell receptor beta chains were all obtained from the same sample, sequenced in a study of blood T cell repertoires in COVID-19. Data came from immunoSEQ multiplex PCR; TCRdb stores just in-frame clones and leaves some out. The data contain 210,000 or so clones, roughly 78% of them singletons. The specimen sequenced was peripheral blood. These receptors all come from a woman of 80 years or more with active or convalescent COVID-19.

This clone was recorded only once. V gene TRBV5-1 combines with J gene TRBJ1-1, with a possible D match to TRBD1 (5 bases). V was pared by 3 bases and J by 3 bases, with 12 bases between. CDR1 SGHRS and CDR2 YFSETQ come from the germline V gene. The CDR3 runs to 14 residues. The CDR3 spells CASSSGGLHTEAFF. DNA of the CDR3: TGCGCCAGCAGCTCGGGGGGGTTGCACACTGAAGCTTTCTTT.

This rearrangement joins TRBV6-6 to TRBJ1-4; no firm D call. V was cut by 0 bases and J by 4 bases, with 12 bases left in between. This CDR3 is 16 amino acids long. Looked up from germline, CDR1 is MNHNY and CDR2 is SVGAGI (reference sequence). CDR3 in amino acids: CASSYSNRGSNEKLFF. CDR3 nucleotide sequence: TGTGCCAGCAGTTACTCGAACAGAGGGAGTAATGAAAAACTGTTTTTT.

This clone was detected ten times or more. The V gene is TRBV19, the J gene TRBJ2-1, with a possible D match to TRBD2 (7 bases). CDR1 is LNHDA, CDR2 SQIVND, per germline (reference sequence). This CDR3 is 14 amino acids long. Trimming left V 6 bases short and J 1 base short, with 10 bases between. For the CDR3, the DNA is TGTGCCAGTAGGGGGGGGCAATCCTACAATGAGCAGTTCTTC. Translating it yields CASRGGQSYNEQFF.

This clone has a single count. This chain connects TRBV5-1 to TRBJ1-4; 7 nucleotides agree with TRBD1. Unmatched junction bases numbered 2, after V lost 3 bases and J lost 0 bases. Germline assignment: CDR1 SGHRS and CDR2 YFSETQ. The length of the CDR3 is 15 residues. The CDR3 here is CASSSQGATNEKLFF. The CDR3 nucleotides are TGCGCCAGCAGCTCCCAGGGGGCAACTAATGAAAAACTGTTTTTT.

V usage is TRBV27 and J usage is TRBJ1-1; D not resolved. CDR1 MNHEY and CDR2 SMNVEV come from the germline V gene (reference sequence). The CDR3 is 14 amino acids. The CDR3 DNA is TGTGTCTCGGAGGGTGGGCCTTTGAACACTGAAGCTTTCTTT. It encodes CVSEGGPLNTEAFF.

The chain is built from TRBV19 and TRBJ2-3; 10 nucleotides match TRBD1. CDR1 is LNHDA and CDR2 is SQIVND in the germline V gene (reference sequence). Trimming cost V 6 bases and J 4 bases; bases outside gene matches: 4. The CDR3 is 14 residues long. The CDR3 bases are TGTGCCAGTAGAACGGACAGGGGGGCAGATACGCAGTATTTT. As protein: CASRTDRGADTQYF.

The V gene is TRBV29-1, the J gene TRBJ2-7; TRBD1 aligns across 9 bases. This CDR3 is built from 13 residues. Trimming took 6 bases from V and 3 from J; bases not matched to a gene: 6. CDR1 is SQVTM, CDR2 ANQGSEA, per germline. Here the CDR3 DNA reads TGCAGCGTATGGACAGGGGACCTCTACGAGCAGTACTTC. Its translation: CSVWTGDLYEQYF.

V is TRBV28 and J is TRBJ1-2; 7 bases are shared with TRBD1. The CDR3 is made up of 15 amino acids. V shed 3 bases and J 8 bases; nucleotides not matched to a gene: 12. Germline CDR1 MDHEN, CDR2 SYDVKM. Here the CDR3 reads CASSFSPRGALGYTF. CDR3 nucleotide sequence: TGTGCCAGCAGTTTTAGTCCCAGGGGGGCACTAGGCTACACCTTC.

The genes are TRBV2 and TRBJ2-3; 7 nucleotides agree with TRBD2. The CDR3 totals 12 residues. V lost 7 bases, J lost 4 bases, and 2 bases stayed unmatched. Germline-derived CDR1 and CDR2 are SNHLY and FYNNEI. The CDR3 spells CASIAGADTQYF. CDR3 in DNA: TGTGCCAGCATTGCGGGGGCAGATACGCAGTATTTT. The full variable domain, its missing parts supplied by reference TRBV2 and TRBJ2-3, is EPEVTQTPSHQVTQMGQEVILRCVPISNHLYFYWYRQILGQKVEFLVSFYNNEISEKSEIFDDQFSVERPDGSNFTLKIRSTKLEDSAMYFCASIAGADTQYFGPGTRLTVL.

The V and J genes are TRBV7-2 and TRBJ1-3; possible D gene TRBD1, 6 bases. This CDR3 contains 16 residues. Germline CDR1 and CDR2: SGHTA and FQGNSA. V dropped 5 bases and J dropped 0 bases, with 14 bases sitting between them. The CDR3 protein is CASSKDRLNSGNTIYF. In DNA form, the CDR3 reads TGTGCCAGCAGCAAAGACAGGCTAAACTCTGGAAACACCATATATTTT.

The rearrangement links TRBV5-4 to TRBJ1-1, with D perhaps TRBD1 (5 bases). The length of the CDR3 is 15 residues. V lost 4 bases to trimming and J lost 4 bases, with 17 bases between them. CDR1 is SGHNT, CDR2 YYREEE, per germline (reference sequence). The CDR3 loop is CASSPNTGGVTEAFF. CDR3 bases: TGTGCCAGCAGCCCTAACACTGGGGGGGTCACTGAAGCTTTCTTT. The full variable domain, in which reference TRBV5-4 and TRBJ1-1 provide the parts outside the CDR3, is ETGVTQSPTHLIKTRGQQVTLRCSSQSGHNTVSWYQQALGQGPQFIFQYYREEENGRGNFPPRFSGLQFPNYSSELNVNALELDDSALYLCASSPNTGGVTEAFFGQGTRLTVV.

The rearrangement links TRBV4-1 to TRBJ1-4; 8 nucleotides agree with TRBD1. V was clipped by 6 bases and J by 7 bases; unmatched bases: 1. Germline assignment: CDR1 MGHRA and CDR2 YSYEKL. There are 12 residues in the CDR3. The CDR3 DNA reads TGCGCCAGCAGGGACAGGGTTGAAAAACTGTTTTTT. Protein sequence: CASRDRVEKLFF.

The rearrangement uses TRBV7-7 and TRBJ2-3; tentatively, D is TRBD1 (7 bases). V lost 0 bases and J 7 bases, leaving 14 bases between the germline ends. Per germline, CDR1 SSHAT and CDR2 FNYEAQ (reference sequence). The CDR3 contains 15 residues. The CDR3, as DNA: TGTGCCAGCAGCTTAGCGGAGGGGGCCTCTAATACGCAGTATTTT. It specifies CASSLAEGASNTQYF.

The CDR3 here is CASSLAGGVNQPQHF. The CDR3 DNA follows: TGTGCCAGCAGCTTAGCAGGGGGGGTGAATCAGCCCCAGCATTTT. The chain has TRBV7-8 and TRBJ1-5, with D possibly matching TRBD1 (6 bases). Trimming shortened V by 0 bases and J by 4 bases, and 10 bases separated the two germline ends. Germline CDR1 and CDR2: SGHVS and FQNEAQ. CDR3 size: 15 residues.

V is TRBV12-3 or TRBV12-4 and J is TRBJ1-4; a weak D match, TRBD1 (5 bases). The CDR3 is 13 amino acids. Trimming removed 3 bases at V and 15 bases at J, with 17 bases between. Here the CDR3 DNA reads TGTGCCAGCAGTTTCTCGGGGGGGGACCGGATGTTTTTT. Translating it yields CASSFSGGDRMFF.

CDR3 in amino acids: CASSPLAGASYEQYF. The CDR3 DNA is TGTGCCAGCAGTCCCCTGGCGGGGGCCTCCTACGAGCAGTACTTC. The chain recombines TRBV28 with TRBJ2-7; possibly TRBD2 for D (7 bases). Trimming removed 5 bases at V and 0 bases at J, with 14 bases between. This CDR3 spans 15 amino acids. Looked up from germline, CDR1 is MDHEN and CDR2 is SYDVKM.

This chain links TRBV6-6 with TRBJ1-1, with TRBD1 as a possible D gene (6 bases). From germline, CDR1 is MNHNY and CDR2 SVGAGI (reference sequence). The CDR3 runs 15 residues. With 6 bases removed from V and 3 bases from J, the gap between germline ends came to 17 bases. The CDR3 protein is CASRLEQGWDTEAFF. The CDR3 bases are TGTGCCAGCAGGCTAGAACAGGGTTGGGACACTGAAGCTTTCTTT.

This clone was observed once. The chain recombines TRBV28 with TRBJ1-1; maybe TRBD1 (5 bases). Per the germline V gene, CDR1 is MDHEN and CDR2 is SYDVKM. The CDR3 spans 14 residues. The V and J ends lost 4 bases and 6 bases respectively, with 15 bases between them. The CDR3 DNA reads as TGTGCCAGCAGTTCGACCGGACATAGCCCTGAAGCTTTCTTT. It codes for CASSSTGHSPEAFF.

The J gene is TRBJ2-5, the V gene TRBV6-2 or TRBV6-3; 8 nucleotides match TRBD2. V lost 2 bases to trimming and J lost 2 bases; unmatched junction nucleotides: 7. Germline loops: CDR1 MNHEY, CDR2 SVGEGT. The CDR3 is 16 amino acids. CDR3 sequence (DNA): TGTGCCAGCAGTTACCCCTCGGGGGGGGTTCAAGAGACCCAGTACTTC. It specifies CASSYPSGGVQETQYF.

This chain joins TRBV6-5 and TRBJ2-2; 10 bases are shared with TRBD1. V lost 4 bases, J lost 7 bases, and 6 bases stayed unmatched. This CDR3 is built from 15 residues. The germline CDR1 and CDR2 sequences are MNHEY and SVGAGI. The CDR3 DNA is TGTGCCAGCAGTTGGCCGGGACAGGGGCTCGGGGAGCTGTTTTTT. Protein: CASSWPGQGLGELFF.

The chain carries TRBV28 and TRBJ1-2, with 7 bases that match TRBD1. V gave up 4 bases and J gave up 6 bases; unmatched junction bases: 2. CDR3 length: 12 residues. The germline V gene has CDR1 MDHEN and CDR2 SYDVKM. The CDR3 spells CASSSQGDGYTF. Here the CDR3 DNA reads TGTGCCAGCAGTTCGCAGGGGGATGGCTACACCTTC.

The chain carries TRBV28 and TRBJ1-2; possible D gene TRBD1, 6 bases. CDR1 and CDR2 (germline): MDHEN, SYDVKM. This CDR3 has 14 amino acids. Trimming removed 6 bases at V and 4 bases at J, with 15 bases between. As DNA, the CDR3 is TGTGCCAGCAGGACATTACAGGGAGCCTATGGCTACACCTTC. Translated, it gives CASRTLQGAYGYTF.

The V gene is TRBV12-3 or TRBV12-4, the J gene TRBJ1-3; no clear D. The germline V and J ends were trimmed by 4 bases and 10 bases, with 8 bases remaining between them. The CDR3 runs to 11 residues. The CDR3 region is CASSWTSTIYF. CDR3 in DNA: TGTGCCAGCAGTTGGACTAGTACCATATATTTT.

The chain carries TRBV7-6 and TRBJ2-5; no reliable D call. The ends were cut back, 5 bases at V and 4 bases at J, with 2 bases in the middle. Germline V lookup: CDR1 SGHVS, CDR2 FNYEAQ. CDR3 length equals 10 residues. DNA of the CDR3: TGTGCCAGCAGCCTAGAGACCCAGTACTTC. This gives the protein CASSLETQYF.

This chain joins TRBV6-6 and TRBJ2-7; the match to TRBD2 covers 8 bases. Germline CDR1 and CDR2: MNHNY and SVGAGI (reference sequence). V was pared by 6 bases and J by 6 bases, with 13 bases of the junction left unmatched. CDR3 length: 15 amino acids. This CDR3 reads CASSSRGGRLSEQYF. The CDR3 nucleotides read TGTGCCAGCAGCTCCCGGGGGGGCCGGTTAAGCGAGCAGTACTTC.

The chain employs TRBV7-2 and TRBJ1-5; D gene unclear. V lost 4 bases and J lost 4, with 20 bases in between. From germline, CDR1 is SGHTA and CDR2 FQGNSA. This CDR3 region has 17 residues. The CDR3 DNA follows: TGTGCCAGCAGCTCGGCGGCTATTGGACGCGGGAATCAGCCCCAGCATTTT. It translates to CASSSAAIGRGNQPQHF. Drawing the rest from reference TRBV7-2 and TRBJ1-5, the complete variable domain is GAGVSQSPSNKVTEKGKDVELRCDPISGHTALYWYRQSLGQGLEFLIYFQGNSAPDKSGLPSDRFSAERTGGSVSTLTIQRTQQEDSAVYLCASSSAAIGRGNQPQHFGDGTRLSIL.

The table lists this clone with a few counts. V gene TRBV12-3 or TRBV12-4 combines with J gene TRBJ1-2; weak D call: TRBD1 (5 bases). This CDR3 is built from 13 residues. Trimming took 3 bases from V and 6 from J, leaving 11 bases between them. The CDR3 protein is CASSFTGVDGYTF. The CDR3 nucleotides read TGTGCCAGCAGTTTTACGGGGGTAGATGGCTACACCTTC.